The 20 T cell receptor beta chains below all came from one sample that was sequenced in a study of blood T cell repertoires in COVID-19. Sequencing used immunoSEQ multiplex PCR; TCRdb keeps in-frame clones, though not all of them. The sample consists of hundreds of thousands of clones, approximately 84% of them appearing once. Sequenced input: peripheral blood. These receptors were collected from a man in his forties or fifties with COVID-19, enrolled during active disease.

V usage is TRBV27 and J usage is TRBJ1-2; D may be TRBD1 (6 bases). Germline V gives CDR1 MNHEY, CDR2 SMNVEV (reference sequence). Trimming removed 5 bases from V and 7 bases from J, with 17 bases in between. This CDR3 has 14 amino acids. The CDR3: CASSRATGSGGYTF. The CDR3 DNA reads TGTGCCAGCAGTAGAGCAACAGGGTCAGGTGGCTACACCTTC.

The V and J genes are TRBV28 and TRBJ2-2, with TRBD2 matching 9 bases. The trim removed 5 bases at V and 4 bases at J, leaving 8 bases unmatched. The length of the CDR3 is 16 residues. Germline loops: CDR1 MDHEN, CDR2 SYDVKM. The CDR3 is CASSPLRRGGTGELFF. The CDR3 nucleotides are TGTGCCAGCAGTCCCCTCAGGCGGGGGGGCACCGGGGAGCTGTTTTTT.

V and J are TRBV3-1 (or the pseudogene TRBV3-2) and TRBJ1-3, with 8 bases identical to TRBD1. The CDR3 is 16 residues long. Germline V gene lookup returns CDR1 LGHDT and CDR2 YNNKEL (reference sequence). V shed 2 bases and J 2 bases; nucleotides not matched to a gene: 5. The CDR3 protein is CASSQSWDRPGNTIYF. As DNA, the CDR3 is TGTGCCAGCAGCCAATCATGGGACAGGCCTGGAAACACCATATATTTT.

V is TRBV5-5 and J is TRBJ1-5; 9 nucleotides align to TRBD1. The germline V gene encodes CDR1 SGHKS and CDR2 YYEKEE (reference sequence). V lost 0 bases and J lost 6; bases outside the gene matches: 4. The CDR3 extends over 15 amino acids. CDR3 bases: TGTGCCAGCAGCTTGGGGGACAGGGTCGGTCAGCCCCAGCATTTT. This gives the protein CASSLGDRVGQPQHF.

Only one count was recorded for this clone. The chain uses TRBV21-1 and TRBJ2-2; the table's D call, TRBD1, has no DNA check behind it. TRBV21-1 is a recognized pseudogene. CDR3 length equals 17 residues. CDR3 amino acids: CASSKAGTGRATGELFF. CDR3 DNA: TGTGCCAGCAGCAAAGCCGGGACAGGGCGGGCCACCGGGGAGCTGTTTTTT.

The V and J genes are TRBV7-6 and TRBJ2-3; 7 nucleotides match TRBD2. There are 19 residues in the CDR3. The germline V gene has CDR1 SGHVS and CDR2 FNYEAQ. V shed 2 bases, J shed 5 bases, and the junction held 19 bases outside the gene matches. The CDR3 loop is CASSLSPHLSGIRVDTQYF. DNA for the CDR3: TGTGCCAGCAGCTTATCCCCACACCTCAGCGGGATCAGGGTAGATACGCAGTATTTT.

This chain joins TRBV6-2 or TRBV6-3 and TRBJ1-4; D gene ambiguous. The V gene's germline CDR1 is MNHEY and CDR2 SVGEGT. V lost 5 bases, J lost 1 base, and 8 bases lay in between. This CDR3 is built from 14 residues. The DNA of the CDR3 is TGTGCCAGCAGTCGACACGGAACTAATGAAAAACTGTTTTTT. Translation gives CASSRHGTNEKLFF.

The chain links TRBV11-2 to TRBJ2-5, with TRBD2 matching over 9 bases. Germline CDR1 and CDR2: SGHAT and FQNNGV. The CDR3 extends over 16 amino acids. Unmatched junction bases numbered 9, after V lost 2 bases and J lost 5 bases. CDR3 protein: CASSLRRTSDGETQYF. For the CDR3, the DNA is TGTGCCAGCAGCTTAAGGAGGACTAGCGATGGGGAGACCCAGTACTTC.

The rearrangement links TRBV5-1 to TRBJ2-5; 10 nucleotides line up with TRBD2. The CDR3 covers 17 residues. Germline lookup yields CDR1 SGHRS and CDR2 YFSETQ. Trimming cost V 0 bases and J 5 bases; bases outside gene matches: 10. As DNA, the CDR3 is TGCGCCAGCAGCTTGGGGGGGCCACTAGCGGGATTGGAGACCCAGTACTTC. Residues: CASSLGGPLAGLETQYF.

The V and J genes are TRBV18 and TRBJ1-1; 12 positions agree with TRBD1. Germline-derived CDR1 and CDR2 are KGHSH and LQKENI. The V segment lost 4 bases and the J segment 1 base; nucleotides outside the gene matches: 7. The length of the CDR3 is 17 residues. The CDR3: CASSRGTGGVTNTEAFF. As DNA, the CDR3 is TGTGCCAGCTCACGGGGGACAGGGGGCGTCACGAACACTGAAGCTTTCTTT.

The chain joins TRBV7-8 to TRBJ1-1; no clear D gene. Germline V gene sequence: CDR1 SGHVS, CDR2 FQNEAQ. CDR3 size: 14 residues. The ends were cut back, 5 bases at V and 1 base at J, with 11 bases in the middle. This CDR3 reads CASSMAEGNTEAFF. CDR3 in DNA: TGTGCCAGCAGCATGGCCGAGGGGAACACTGAAGCTTTCTTT. The variable domain in full, with the rest retrieved from reference TRBV7-8 and TRBJ1-1, is GAGVSQSPRYKVAKRGQDVALRCDPISGHVSLFWYQQALGQGPEFLTYFQNEAQLDKSGLPSDRFFAERPEGSVSTLKIQRTQQEDSAVYLCASSMAEGNTEAFFGQGTRLTVV.

CDR3 loop: CASTPQVNTEAFF. CDR3 DNA sequence: TGTGCCAGCACCCCCCAGGTAAACACTGAAGCTTTCTTT. V is TRBV12-3 or TRBV12-4 and J is TRBJ1-1; D is undetermined. This CDR3 is 13 amino acids long. Trimming pared 7 bases from V and 2 bases from J, leaving 11 bases between.

The chain joins TRBV4-2 to TRBJ2-7; TRBD2 matches 7 bases. In germline, CDR1 is LGHNA, CDR2 YNFKEQ. This CDR3 is built from 18 residues. V lost 0 bases to trimming and J lost 5 bases; unmatched junction nucleotides: 16. CDR3 sequence: CASSQDWGSSGHVDEQYF. DNA for the CDR3: TGTGCCAGCAGCCAAGATTGGGGGTCTAGCGGCCACGTCGACGAGCAGTACTTC.

This rearrangement joins TRBV2 to TRBJ2-3; TRBD2 matches at 8 bases. Germline V gives CDR1 SNHLY, CDR2 FYNNEI. J was trimmed by 2 bases and V by 5 bases; bases with no gene match: 6. This CDR3 comprises 15 residues. The CDR3 nucleotides read TGTGCCAGCAGTTCGGGGGGGTTTAACACAGATACGCAGTATTTT. Residues: CASSSGGFNTDTQYF. Filled out from reference TRBV2 and TRBJ2-3, the complete variable domain reads EPEVTQTPSHQVTQMGQEVILRCVPISNHLYFYWYRQILGQKVEFLVSFYNNEISEKSEIFDDQFSVERPDGSNFTLKIRSTKLEDSAMYFCASSSGGFNTDTQYFGPGTRLTVL.

The V call is TRBV7-9, the J call TRBJ1-2; 9 bases fit TRBD1. CDR3 size: 14 residues. CDR1 is SEHNR, CDR2 FQNEAQ, per germline (reference sequence). J was trimmed by 6 bases and V by 2 bases; bases with no gene match: 4. This chain's CDR3 is CASSLLGQGNGYTF. The CDR3 DNA follows: TGTGCCAGCAGCTTATTAGGACAGGGGAATGGCTACACCTTC.

This clone appeared many times. The genes are TRBV6-4 and TRBJ1-5, with D uncertain. Trimming took off 3 bases at V and 9 bases at J, with 12 bases between the two ends. This CDR3 region has 13 residues. CDR1 is MRHNA, CDR2 SNTAGT, per germline. CDR3 bases: TGTGCCAGCAGTGAGGAGTCGGAGGGGCCCCAGCATTTT. Translating it yields CASSEESEGPQHF.

J is TRBJ2-5 and V is TRBV4-1; possible D gene TRBD1, 6 bases. The ends were cut back, 2 bases at V and 4 bases at J, with 14 bases in the middle. This CDR3 comprises 15 residues. Germline V CDR1 and CDR2: MGHRA, YSYEKL. CDR3 in DNA: TGCGCCAGCAGCCAATCTACAGGGTTTTCAGAGACCCAGTACTTC. It is translated as CASSQSTGFSETQYF.

This clone was counted at least ten times. This chain connects TRBV7-7 to TRBJ2-2; 9 bases agree with TRBD2. CDR1 SSHAT and CDR2 FNYEAQ come from the germline V gene (reference sequence). CDR3 length equals 15 residues. CDR3 coding DNA: TGTGCTAGCGTTTTGACTAGCGGAAACACCGGGGAGCTGTTTTTT. Residues: CASVLTSGNTGELFF.

The chain uses TRBV4-3 and TRBJ1-1; a possible D gene is TRBD1 (5 bases). Looked up from germline, CDR1 is LGHNA and CDR2 is YSLEER. Trimming removed 7 bases at V and 5 bases at J, with 8 bases between. This CDR3 has 11 residues. The CDR3 protein is CASKGQTEAFF. Written as DNA, the CDR3 is TGCGCCAGCAAGGGGCAGACTGAAGCTTTCTTT.

The chain joins TRBV19 to TRBJ2-1; the match to TRBD2 covers 14 bases. The junction had 14 bases not matched to a gene; V was cut back by 3 bases and J by 10 bases. The CDR3 loop spans 18 amino acids. Germline values: CDR1 LNHDA, CDR2 SQIVND (reference sequence). Here the CDR3 reads CASSMAESGTSGGGEQFF. The CDR3 region has the DNA TGTGCCAGTAGTATGGCGGAATCCGGGACTAGCGGGGGAGGGGAGCAGTTCTTC.